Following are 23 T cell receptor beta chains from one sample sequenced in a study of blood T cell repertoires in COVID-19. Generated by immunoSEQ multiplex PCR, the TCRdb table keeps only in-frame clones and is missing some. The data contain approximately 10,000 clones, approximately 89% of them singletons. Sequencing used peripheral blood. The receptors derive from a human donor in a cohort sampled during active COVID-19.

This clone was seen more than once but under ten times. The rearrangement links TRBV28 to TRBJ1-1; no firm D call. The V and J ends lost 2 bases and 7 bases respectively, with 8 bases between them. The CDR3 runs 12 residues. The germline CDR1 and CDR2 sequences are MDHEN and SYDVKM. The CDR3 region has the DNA TGTGCCAGCAGTTTAACCGCGCTTGAAGCTTTCTTT. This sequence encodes CASSLTALEAFF.

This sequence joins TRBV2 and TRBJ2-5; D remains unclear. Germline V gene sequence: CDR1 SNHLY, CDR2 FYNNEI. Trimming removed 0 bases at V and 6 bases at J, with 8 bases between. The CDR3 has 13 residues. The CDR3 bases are TGTGCCAGCAGTGAAGCGCAGGCCCAGACCCAGTACTTC. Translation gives CASSEAQAQTQYF.

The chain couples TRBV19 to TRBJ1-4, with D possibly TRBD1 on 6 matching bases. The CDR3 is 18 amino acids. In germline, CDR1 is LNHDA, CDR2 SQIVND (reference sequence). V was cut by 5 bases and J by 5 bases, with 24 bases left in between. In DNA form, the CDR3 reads TGTGCCAGTAGTCCCGGTTACAGGGTTACCACCCTGAATGAAAAACTGTTTTTT. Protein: CASSPGYRVTTLNEKLFF. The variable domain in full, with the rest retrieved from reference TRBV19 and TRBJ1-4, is DGGITQSPKYLFRKEGQNVTLSCEQNLNHDAMYWYRQDPGQGLRLIYYSQIVNDFQKGDIAEGYSVSREKKESFPLTVTSAQKNPTAFYLCASSPGYRVTTLNEKLFFGSGTQLSVL.

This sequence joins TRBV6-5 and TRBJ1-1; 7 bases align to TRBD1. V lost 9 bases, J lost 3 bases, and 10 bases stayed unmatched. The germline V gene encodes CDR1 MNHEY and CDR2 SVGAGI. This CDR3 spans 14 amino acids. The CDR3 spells CASIDRDEDTEAFF. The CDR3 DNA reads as TGTGCCAGTATTGACAGGGACGAGGACACTGAAGCTTTCTTT.

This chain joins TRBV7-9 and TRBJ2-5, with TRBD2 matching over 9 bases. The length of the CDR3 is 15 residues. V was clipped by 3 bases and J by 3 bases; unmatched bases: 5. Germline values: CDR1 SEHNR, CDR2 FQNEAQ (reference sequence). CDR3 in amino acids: CASSLTSGLKETQYF. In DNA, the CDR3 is TGTGCCAGCAGCTTGACTAGCGGACTGAAAGAGACCCAGTACTTC.

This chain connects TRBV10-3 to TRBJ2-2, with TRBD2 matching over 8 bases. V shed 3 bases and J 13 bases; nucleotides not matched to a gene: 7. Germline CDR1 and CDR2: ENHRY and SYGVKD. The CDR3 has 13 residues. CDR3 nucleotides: TGTGCCATCAGTGACTCGGGGGGGAGAGCGCTGTTTTTT. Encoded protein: CAISDSGGRALFF.

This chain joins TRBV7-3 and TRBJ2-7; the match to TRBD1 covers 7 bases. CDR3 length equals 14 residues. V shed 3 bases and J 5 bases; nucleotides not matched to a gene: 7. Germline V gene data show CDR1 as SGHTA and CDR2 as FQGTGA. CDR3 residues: CASSLTGLVDEQYF. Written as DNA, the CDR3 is TGTGCCAGCAGCTTGACAGGGCTTGTGGACGAGCAGTACTTC.

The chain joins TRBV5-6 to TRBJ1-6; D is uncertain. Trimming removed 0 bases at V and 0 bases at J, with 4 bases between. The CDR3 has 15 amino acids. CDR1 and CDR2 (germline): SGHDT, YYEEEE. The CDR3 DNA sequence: TGTGCCAGCAGCTTGGACAGCTCCTATAATTCACCCCTCCACTTT. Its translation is CASSLDSSYNSPLHF.

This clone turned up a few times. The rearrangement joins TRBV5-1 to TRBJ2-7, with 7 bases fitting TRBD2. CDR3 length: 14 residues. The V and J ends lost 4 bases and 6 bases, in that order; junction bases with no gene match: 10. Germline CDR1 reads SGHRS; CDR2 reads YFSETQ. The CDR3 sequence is CASSPTGGLGEQYF. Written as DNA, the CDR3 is TGCGCCAGCAGCCCCACGGGAGGCCTGGGCGAGCAGTACTTC.

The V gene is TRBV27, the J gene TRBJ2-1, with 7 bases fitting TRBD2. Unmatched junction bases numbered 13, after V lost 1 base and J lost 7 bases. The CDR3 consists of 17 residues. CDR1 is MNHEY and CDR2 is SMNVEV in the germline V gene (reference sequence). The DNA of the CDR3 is TGTGCCAGCAGTTTATTCGTCCCGGGAGGTATGGGTAATGAGCAGTTCTTC. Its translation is CASSLFVPGGMGNEQFF.

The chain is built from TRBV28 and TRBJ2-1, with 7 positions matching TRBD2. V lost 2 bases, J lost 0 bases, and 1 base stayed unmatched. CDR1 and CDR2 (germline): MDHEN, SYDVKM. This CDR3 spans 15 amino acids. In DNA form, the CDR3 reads TGTGCCAGCAGTTTAGGGGGGGGCTCCTACAATGAGCAGTTCTTC. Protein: CASSLGGGSYNEQFF.

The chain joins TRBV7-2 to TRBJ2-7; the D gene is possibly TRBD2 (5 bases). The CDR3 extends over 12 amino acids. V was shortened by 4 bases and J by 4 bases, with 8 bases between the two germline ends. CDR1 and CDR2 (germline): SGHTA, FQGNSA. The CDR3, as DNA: TGTGCCAGCAGCTCCCGGGGTTACGAGCAGTACTTC. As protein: CASSSRGYEQYF. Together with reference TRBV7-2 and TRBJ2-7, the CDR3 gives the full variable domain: GAGVSQSPSNKVTEKGKDVELRCDPISGHTALYWYRQSLGQGLEFLIYFQGNSAPDKSGLPSDRFSAERTGGSVSTLTIQRTQQEDSAVYLCASSSRGYEQYFGPGTRLTVT.

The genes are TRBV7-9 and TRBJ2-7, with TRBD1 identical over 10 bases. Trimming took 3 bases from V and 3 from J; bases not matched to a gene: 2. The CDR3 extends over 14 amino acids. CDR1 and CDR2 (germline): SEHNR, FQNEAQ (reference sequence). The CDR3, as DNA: TGTGCCAGCAGCTTGGGACAGGGGAACTACGAGCAGTACTTC. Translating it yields CASSLGQGNYEQYF.

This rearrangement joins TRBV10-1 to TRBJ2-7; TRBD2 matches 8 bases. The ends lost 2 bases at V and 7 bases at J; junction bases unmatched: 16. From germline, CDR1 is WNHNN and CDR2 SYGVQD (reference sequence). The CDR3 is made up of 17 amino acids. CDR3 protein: CASSEVRPGRAQGEQYF. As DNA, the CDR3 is TGCGCCAGCAGTGAGGTTCGTCCCGGGAGGGCCCAAGGGGAGCAGTACTTC.

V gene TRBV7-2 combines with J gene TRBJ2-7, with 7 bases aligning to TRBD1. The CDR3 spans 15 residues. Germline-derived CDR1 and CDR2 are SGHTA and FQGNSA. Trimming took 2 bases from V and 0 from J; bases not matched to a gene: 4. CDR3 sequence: CASSLQGDISYEQYF. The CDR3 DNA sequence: TGTGCCAGCAGCTTACAGGGGGACATCTCCTACGAGCAGTACTTC.

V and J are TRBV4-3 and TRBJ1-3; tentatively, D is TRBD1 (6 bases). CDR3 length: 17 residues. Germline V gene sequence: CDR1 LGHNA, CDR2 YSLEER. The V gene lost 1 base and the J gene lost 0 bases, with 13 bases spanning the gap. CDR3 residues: CASSQVPQGHSGNTIYF. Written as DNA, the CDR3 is TGCGCCAGCAGCCAAGTCCCCCAGGGGCACTCTGGAAACACCATATATTTT.

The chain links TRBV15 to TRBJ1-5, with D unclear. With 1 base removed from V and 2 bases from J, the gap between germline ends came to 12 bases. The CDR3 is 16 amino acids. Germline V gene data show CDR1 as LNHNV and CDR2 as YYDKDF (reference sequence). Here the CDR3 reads CATSRGTGQGNQPQHF. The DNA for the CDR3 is TGTGCCACCAGCAGAGGTACTGGGCAGGGCAATCAGCCCCAGCATTTT.

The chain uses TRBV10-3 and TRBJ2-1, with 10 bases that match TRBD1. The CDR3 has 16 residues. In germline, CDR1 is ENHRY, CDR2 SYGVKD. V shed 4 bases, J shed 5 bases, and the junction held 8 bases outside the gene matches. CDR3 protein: CAISGTGQGRDNEQFF. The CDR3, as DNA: TGTGCCATCAGTGGGACGGGACAGGGGAGGGACAATGAGCAGTTCTTC.

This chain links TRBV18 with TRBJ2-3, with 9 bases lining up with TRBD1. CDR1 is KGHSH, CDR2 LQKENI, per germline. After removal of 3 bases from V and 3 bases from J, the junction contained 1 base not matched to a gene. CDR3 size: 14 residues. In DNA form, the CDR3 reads TGTGCCAGCTCACCCGGGACAGGGACAGATACGCAGTATTTT. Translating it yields CASSPGTGTDTQYF.

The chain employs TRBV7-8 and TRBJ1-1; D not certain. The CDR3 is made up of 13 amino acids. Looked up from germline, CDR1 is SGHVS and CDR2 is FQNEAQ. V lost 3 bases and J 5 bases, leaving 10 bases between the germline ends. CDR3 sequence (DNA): TGTGCCAGCAGCTTGGGAGCGGAGACTGAAGCTTTCTTT. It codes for CASSLGAETEAFF.

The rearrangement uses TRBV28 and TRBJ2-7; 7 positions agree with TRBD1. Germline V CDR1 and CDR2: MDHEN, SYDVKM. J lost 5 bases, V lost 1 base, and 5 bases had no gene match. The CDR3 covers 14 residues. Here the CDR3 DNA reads TGTGCCAGCAGTTTATCAAACAGGGGCCACGAGCAGTACTTC. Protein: CASSLSNRGHEQYF. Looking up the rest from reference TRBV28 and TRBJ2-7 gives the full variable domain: DVKVTQSSRYLVKRTGEKVFLECVQDMDHENMFWYRQDPGLGLRLIYFSYDVKMKEKGDIPEGYSVSREKKERFSLILESASTNQTSMYLCASSLSNRGHEQYFGPGTRLTVT.

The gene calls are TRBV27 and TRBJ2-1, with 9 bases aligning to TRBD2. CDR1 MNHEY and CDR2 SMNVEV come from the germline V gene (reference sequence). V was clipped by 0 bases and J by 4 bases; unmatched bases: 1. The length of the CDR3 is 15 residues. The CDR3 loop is CASSLSAGGYNEQFF. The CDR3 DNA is TGTGCCAGCAGTTTATCGGCGGGAGGGTACAATGAGCAGTTCTTC.

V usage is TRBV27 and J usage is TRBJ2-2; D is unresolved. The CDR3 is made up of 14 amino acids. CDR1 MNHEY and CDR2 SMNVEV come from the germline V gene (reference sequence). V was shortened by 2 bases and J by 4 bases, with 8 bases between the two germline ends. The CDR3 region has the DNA TGTGCCAGCAGTTTAATACCGGGCACCGGGGAGCTGTTTTTT. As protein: CASSLIPGTGELFF.